This note documents a single TCR beta chain sequence. The CDR3 extends over 15 amino acids. Trimming removed 0 bases at V and 0 bases at J, with 12 bases between. Germline CDR1 reads GTSNPN; CDR2 reads SVGIG (reference sequence). The second PCR ran roughly 6 to 11 cycles with a sample-barcoded 5' primer and J-beta primers. Unique molecular identifiers of 12 random nucleotides labeled each cDNA. Sequencing yielded, for each sample, at least 2.5 million paired-end reads carrying CDR3. MiXCR was run by TCRdb on the 5' RACE reads, yielding one entry per CDR3 protein. The sample includes around 800,000 distinct CDR3 sequences, 40% to 50% seen only once; the top ten take about a fifth. The individuals who served as donors were healthy Caucasians living in Russia, aged roughly 6 to 100. PBMCs numbering at least 7 million were isolated per sample. The sample is drawn from a study of blood T cells in healthy people across ages.

This rearrangement joins TRBV30 to TRBJ2-7; D unclear. The TCR originated in a man between 60 and 75 years old in good health. The sequenced sample was blood. CDR3 DNA sequence: TGTGCCTGGAGTGTACGTCAGATGTCCTCCTACGAGCAGTACTTC. Translation: CAWSVRQMSSYEQYF. Filled out from reference TRBV30 and TRBJ2-7, the complete variable domain reads SQTIHQWPATLVQPVGSPLSLECTVEGTSNPNLYWYRQAAGRGLQLLFYSVGIGQISSEVPQNLSASRPQDRQFILSSKKLLLSDSGFYLCAWSVRQMSSYEQYFGPGTRLTVT.